This T cell receptor (beta chain) emerged from a study of cytomegalovirus exposure and HLA in healthy donors. Study results and caveats: The majority of TCR sequences were rare, yet some public TCRs appeared in many donors. An analysis was carried out later, and it reportedly showed fewer N-insertions in an Asian-associated ancestry cluster than the 666-donor mean. About 87% or about 30% of the time was how often most TCR beta V segments were productive, according to an earlier analysis.

The CDR3 spans 12 residues. V was clipped by 7 bases and J by 4 bases; unmatched bases: 2. CDR1 is MNHEY, CDR2 SVGAGI, per germline. 13 Jbeta primers and 60 Vbeta primers were used for the PCR. Method: immunoSEQ multiplex PCR; TCRdb's copy keeps in-frame clones and lacks some. The sample contains under 200,000 clones, about four fifths of which appear only once. On this clone itself: The target antigen is unknown.

V and J are TRBV6-5 and TRBJ2-7, with 9 bases that match TRBD1. The sequenced sample consisted of PBMCs. The sequence was obtained from a boy between 2 and 10 years old in good health and CMV-seronegative. The CDR3 is CASKGQGYEQYF. The DNA of the CDR3 is TGTGCCAGCAAAGGACAGGGGTACGAGCAGTACTTC.